Described below is a single T cell receptor (beta chain) sequence and its context. This sample was included in a study of T cells in localized non-small cell lung cancer. The V end was cut by 0 bases, the J end by 1 base, with 11 bases between. Germline CDR1 is SGDLS and CDR2 is YYNGEE. The CDR3 spans 15 residues. Repertoires were generated with immunoSEQ multiplex PCR, while TCRdb's copy carries only in-frame clones and drops some. The profile shows tens of thousands of clones, about 90% of them singletons. V and J are TRBV9 and TRBJ2-7; D uncertain. This clonotype originated in a woman aged 35 to 70 with stage I lung adenocarcinoma. The sample here was peripheral blood, taken before any cancer treatment. The CDR3 loop reads CASSVERPRSYEQYF. The CDR3 DNA reads as TGTGCCAGCAGCGTAGAAAGGCCCCGTTCCTACGAGCAGTACTTC.